This TCR beta chain is drawn from a study of cytomegalovirus exposure and HLA in healthy donors. Overall study: A prior analysis found more than 90 million unique TCR beta sequences from roughly 180 million T cells.

PCR involved 60 Vbeta and 13 Jbeta primers. The data were produced by immunoSEQ multiplex PCR, yet TCRdb's version contains in-frame clones alone and is incomplete. The table includes hundreds of thousands of clones, 75% to 85% detected once. Note on this clone: Its antigen is currently unknown.

V lost 6 bases and J lost 14, with 25 bases in between. Germline V gene data show CDR1 as SQVTM and CDR2 as ANQGSEA. This CDR3 spans 13 amino acids. General study findings and limits: A further, later analysis showed that HLA-associated TCR beta chains (compared with equally common others) were more clonally expanded.

The chain recombines TRBV29-1 with TRBJ1-1; D not resolved. The TCR originated in a woman aged 55-70 years in good health and CMV-seropositive. Source material: PBMCs. This CDR3 is CSVTPGTGRETFF. The CDR3 DNA is TGCAGCGTAACTCCCGGTACGGGTCGCGAGACCTTCTTT. The full variable domain, completed using reference TRBV29-1 and TRBJ1-1, is SAVISQKPSRDICQRGTSLTIQCQVDSQVTMMFWYRQQPGQSLTLIATANQGSEATYESGFVIDKFPISRPNLTFSTLTVSNMSPEDSSIYLCSVTPGTGRETFFGQGTRLTVV.